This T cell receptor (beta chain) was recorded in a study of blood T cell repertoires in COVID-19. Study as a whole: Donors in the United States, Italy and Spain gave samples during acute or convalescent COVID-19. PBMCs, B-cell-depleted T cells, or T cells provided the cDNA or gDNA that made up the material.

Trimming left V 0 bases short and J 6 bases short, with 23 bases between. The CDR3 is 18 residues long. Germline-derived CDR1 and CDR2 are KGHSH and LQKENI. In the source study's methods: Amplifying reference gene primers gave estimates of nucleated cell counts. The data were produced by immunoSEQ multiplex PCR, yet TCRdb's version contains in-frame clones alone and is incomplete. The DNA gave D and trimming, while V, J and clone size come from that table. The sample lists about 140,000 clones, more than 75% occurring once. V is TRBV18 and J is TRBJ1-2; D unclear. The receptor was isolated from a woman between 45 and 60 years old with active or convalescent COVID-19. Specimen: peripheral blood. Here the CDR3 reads CASSPPAAGPISPDGYTF. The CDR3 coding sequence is TGTGCCAGCTCACCACCCGCAGCGGGTCCGATAAGTCCGGATGGCTACACCTTC.